Given below is one T cell receptor beta chain in context. These data are taken from a study of blood T cell repertoires in COVID-19. Study details: The samples span acute and convalescent COVID-19 from the United States, Italy and Spain. T cells, B-cell-depleted T cells, or PBMCs provided the cDNA or gDNA that served as material.

Original methodology: By means of reference gene primer amplification, nucleated cell counts were estimated. Some clones are missing from TCRdb's copy, which holds only in-frame ones; the method was immunoSEQ multiplex PCR. V and J calls and clone size are as listed in that table; D and trimming were resolved from the DNA. The data contain some 350,000 clones, 90% of them singletons. The V end was cut by 5 bases, the J end by 8 bases, with 15 bases between. The CDR3 loop spans 14 amino acids. From germline, CDR1 is SGHTA and CDR2 FQGNSA. The sample taken for sequencing was peripheral blood. This TCR was sampled from a man in his late teens or twenties with active or convalescent COVID-19. This chain joins TRBV7-2 and TRBJ1-4, with D possibly matching TRBD1 (6 bases). CDR3 bases: TGTGCCAGCAGCCGGGGGGCAGGGCTGGAAAAACTGTTTTTT. This translates into CASSRGAGLEKLFF. The entire variable domain, with the rest obtained from reference TRBV7-2 and TRBJ1-4, is as follows: GAGVSQSPSNKVTEKGKDVELRCDPISGHTALYWYRQSLGQGLEFLIYFQGNSAPDKSGLPSDRFSAERTGGSVSTLTIQRTQQEDSAVYLCASSRGAGLEKLFFGSGTQLSVL.